This section outlines one TCR beta chain sequence together with its context. Repertoires were generated with immunoSEQ multiplex PCR, while TCRdb's copy carries only in-frame clones and drops some. This sample has about 2.4 million clones, with roughly 92% found just once. The CDR3 contains 16 residues. Germline V lookup: CDR1 SGHVS, CDR2 FNYEAQ. The junction had 4 bases not matched to a gene; V was cut back by 0 bases and J by 1 base. CD4+ cells were split into CD45RA+ naive and CD45RA-negative memory subsets. This entry is derived from a study of shared clonotypes between healthy human individuals. The sample taken for sequencing was naive CD4+ T cells sorted from blood. The subset is: CD45RA+ positively selected. V gene TRBV7-6 combines with J gene TRBJ2-5, with 8 nucleotides matching TRBD2. This receptor was identified in a man between 18 and 35 years old in good health. The CDR3 spells CASSLATSAVQETQYF. DNA of the CDR3: TGTGCCAGCAGCTTAGCGACTAGCGCCGTCCAAGAGACCCAGTACTTC.